This passage covers 13 T cell receptor beta chains from one sample sequenced in a study of cytomegalovirus exposure and HLA in healthy donors. The PCR contained 60 Vbeta and 13 Jbeta primers. Using immunoSEQ multiplex PCR, the repertoire was profiled, and TCRdb retains in-frame clones only, with some absent. The sample has 35,000 to 45,000 clones; about 78% are singletons. The sequencing input was PBMCs. All receptors derive from a woman under 40 in good health and CMV-seronegative.

This clone showed up just a few times. The chain recombines TRBV10-3 with TRBJ2-6, with D perhaps TRBD1 (7 bases). The CDR3 sequence is 17 residues long. CDR1 and CDR2 from the germline V gene are ENHRY and SYGVKD. Trimming took 6 bases from V and 3 from J, leaving 18 bases between them. The CDR3 spells CAISPRGRYGGANVLTF. The DNA for the CDR3 is TGTGCCATCAGCCCCAGGGGGAGGTATGGTGGGGCCAACGTCCTGACTTTC.

The chain uses TRBV13 and TRBJ2-2; no firm D call. The V end lost 0 bases, the J end lost 6 bases, and 11 bases lay between the germline ends. This CDR3 has 15 residues. Germline values: CDR1 PRHDT, CDR2 FYEKMQ (reference sequence). CDR3 nucleotides: TGTGCCAGCAGCTTAGGAAATAGTCCTTCCGGGGAGCTGTTTTTT. It encodes CASSLGNSPSGELFF.

This chain connects TRBV7-8 to TRBJ1-5; D is undetermined. Trimming pared 5 bases from V and 0 bases from J, leaving 5 bases between. Germline-derived CDR1 and CDR2 are SGHVS and FQNEAQ. This CDR3 comprises 13 residues. As DNA, the CDR3 is TGTGCCAGCAGCCCTATTAGCAATCAGCCCCAGCATTTT. Amino acid sequence: CASSPISNQPQHF.

This clone was seen only a few times. This chain uses TRBV19 with TRBJ1-3; weak D call: TRBD1 (6 bases). Trimming removed 6 bases at V and 7 bases at J, with 10 bases between. The CDR3 has 12 amino acids. Germline V gene lookup returns CDR1 LNHDA and CDR2 SQIVND (reference sequence). The CDR3 here is CASSNRENTIYF. CDR3 DNA: TGTGCCAGTAGCAACAGGGAGAACACCATATATTTT. Together with reference TRBV19 and TRBJ1-3, the CDR3 gives the full variable domain: DGGITQSPKYLFRKEGQNVTLSCEQNLNHDAMYWYRQDPGQGLRLIYYSQIVNDFQKGDIAEGYSVSREKKESFPLTVTSAQKNPTAFYLCASSNRENTIYFGEGSWLTVV.

The genes are TRBV5-1 and TRBJ2-5; 10 bases are shared with TRBD1. The germline gives CDR1 SGHRS, CDR2 YFSETQ. V shed 3 bases and J 5 bases; nucleotides not matched to a gene: 7. CDR3 length equals 15 residues. CDR3 residues: CASSSMTGGEETQYF. CDR3 nucleotides: TGCGCCAGCAGCTCGATGACAGGGGGCGAGGAGACCCAGTACTTC.

The chain joins TRBV6-5 to TRBJ1-2, with a possible D match to TRBD1 (5 bases). Trimming pared 2 bases from V and 0 bases from J, leaving 10 bases between. CDR1 and CDR2 from the germline V gene are MNHEY and SVGAGI. The CDR3 is made up of 15 amino acids. The DNA for the CDR3 is TGTGCCAGCAGTTACGTAACAGGAGCTAACTATGGCTACACCTTC. Translation gives CASSYVTGANYGYTF.

The chain is built from TRBV6-5 and TRBJ2-3; no clear D gene. The V gene lost 2 bases and the J gene lost 2 bases, with 8 bases spanning the gap. CDR1 MNHEY and CDR2 SVGAGI come from the germline V gene. This CDR3 spans 14 amino acids. This CDR3 reads CASSYRRDTDTQYF. The CDR3 DNA is TGTGCCAGCAGTTACCGGAGAGACACAGATACGCAGTATTTT.

This clone was recorded once. J is TRBJ2-7 and V is TRBV9, with D perhaps TRBD1 (5 bases). Germline lookup yields CDR1 SGDLS and CDR2 YYNGEE. Between the trimmed V and J ends, which lost 0 bases and 2 bases, there was a span of 9 bases. There are 14 residues in the CDR3. The CDR3 DNA is TGTGCCAGCAGCGTAGAACAGGATCCCTACGAGCAGTACTTC. Translated: CASSVEQDPYEQYF.

The J gene is TRBJ2-5, the V gene TRBV30; 12 bases line up with TRBD2. V was clipped by 4 bases and J by 5 bases; unmatched bases: 11. CDR3 length equals 16 residues. The V gene's germline CDR1 is GTSNPN and CDR2 SVGIG (reference sequence). CDR3 protein: CAWTASGGAWGETQYF. CDR3 in DNA: TGTGCCTGGACTGCTAGCGGGGGGGCCTGGGGGGAGACCCAGTACTTC.

V and J are TRBV6-5 and TRBJ2-1, with 9 bases matching TRBD2. This CDR3 is 15 amino acids long. Germline CDR1 MNHEY, CDR2 SVGAGI. V trimming: 5 bases; J trimming: 5 bases; junction bases outside the gene matches: 7. The CDR3, as DNA: TGTGCCAGCAGTCCCCTGGGCGGGAGGGACAATGAGCAGTTCTTC. It specifies CASSPLGGRDNEQFF.

This clone has only a few counts. The chain couples TRBV6-5 to TRBJ2-1; perhaps TRBD1 as D (7 bases). Germline V CDR1 and CDR2: MNHEY, SVGAGI. The length of the CDR3 is 14 residues. Deletions cut 7 bases from V and 2 bases from J, with 12 bases between. As DNA, the CDR3 is TGTGCCAGCAACCCCAGGGGGGCCTACAATGAGCAGTTCTTC. Its protein product is CASNPRGAYNEQFF.

This rearrangement joins TRBV25-1 to TRBJ2-7; possibly TRBD1 for D (6 bases). V lost 8 bases to trimming and J lost 2 bases, with 10 bases between them. From germline, CDR1 is MGHDK and CDR2 SYGVNS. The CDR3 extends over 12 amino acids. CDR3 nucleotide sequence: TGTGCCAGCCTCTCAGGGGCCTACGAGCAGTACTTC. It translates to CASLSGAYEQYF.

The chain has TRBV5-4 and TRBJ2-3; TRBD2 matches at 12 bases. Per the germline V gene, CDR1 is SGHNT and CDR2 is YYREEE (reference sequence). With 4 bases clipped from V and 0 bases from J, the junction kept 9 bases outside the gene matches. The CDR3 is 18 amino acids. The CDR3 region has the DNA TGTGCCAGCAGCACGGGACTAGCGGGCGATACTAGCACAGATACGCAGTATTTT. Translation: CASSTGLAGDTSTDTQYF.